The rows below give T cell receptor beta chains drawn from one sample of a study of early T cells in non-severe SARS-CoV-2 infection. Via MiXCR, TCRdb re-called the 5' RACE reads, giving one row per CDR3 protein. Here the sample spans some 66,000 distinct CDR3 sequences, 8% to 9.5% being singletons. Sequencing was done on a sample of whole blood. The receptors stem from an adult who was a healthcare worker with PCR-confirmed SARS-CoV-2 infection or an uninfected control (not recorded which). Each CDR3 is given with its conserved first and last residue. Fields, in order: clone size, V gene, D gene, J gene, CDR3 DNA, CDR3 protein. A D gene is named only where the DNA matches it firmly. The size field is filled for only some rows; it gives once, few, many or a size class.

clone_size: -
v_call: TRBV7-2
d_call: -
j_call: TRBJ2-3
cdr3_nt: TGTGCCAGCAGCTTAAACGGAGGCACAGATACGCAGTATTTT
cdr3_aa: CASSLNGGTDTQYF

clone_size: -
v_call: TRBV2
d_call: -
j_call: TRBJ1-4
cdr3_nt: TGTGCCAGCAGTAAGGACGGCAGTAATGAAAAACTGTTTTTT
cdr3_aa: CASSKDGSNEKLFF

clone_size: many
v_call: TRBV2
d_call: -
j_call: TRBJ1-2
cdr3_nt: TGTGCCAGCACGTACTATAGAGGCTACACCTTC
cdr3_aa: CASTYYRGYTF

clone_size: -
v_call: TRBV29-1
d_call: TRBD2
j_call: TRBJ2-3
cdr3_nt: TGCAGCGTTGAAGAGGGGGGGACAGATACGCAGTATTTT
cdr3_aa: CSVEEGGTDTQYF

clone_size: -
v_call: TRBV10-1
d_call: -
j_call: TRBJ2-3
cdr3_nt: TGCGCCAGCAGTGAGGGGTCGCAAGATACGCAGTATTTT
cdr3_aa: CASSEGSQDTQYF

clone_size: many
v_call: TRBV20-1
d_call: -
j_call: TRBJ2-5
cdr3_nt: TGCAGTGCTTCAGACTGGACCCAAGAGACCCAGTACTTC
cdr3_aa: CSASDWTQETQYF

clone_size: -
v_call: TRBV29-1
d_call: TRBD1
j_call: TRBJ2-3
cdr3_nt: TGCAGCCTTGACCGACAGGGTACAGATACGCAGTATTTT
cdr3_aa: CSLDRQGTDTQYF

clone_size: few
v_call: TRBV19
d_call: -
j_call: TRBJ1-2
cdr3_nt: TGTGCCGGCAGAAGTCGGGGAGTTCATGGCTACACCTTC
cdr3_aa: CAGRSRGVHGYTF

clone_size: -
v_call: TRBV27
d_call: TRBD2
j_call: TRBJ2-3
cdr3_nt: TGTGCCAGCAGTTTCCATAGCGCGGGAGGAACCGGCACAGATACGCAGTATTTT
cdr3_aa: CASSFHSAGGTGTDTQYF

clone_size: -
v_call: TRBV18
d_call: -
j_call: TRBJ2-3
cdr3_nt: TGTGCCAGCTCACCCGGGCCTAGCACAGATACGCAGTATTTT
cdr3_aa: CASSPGPSTDTQYF

clone_size: few
v_call: TRBV10-2
d_call: TRBD2
j_call: TRBJ2-3
cdr3_nt: TGCGCCAGCAGTCCCGAATCTAGCGGGGGATGGGGTACGCAGTATTTT
cdr3_aa: CASSPESSGGWGTQYF

clone_size: many
v_call: TRBV20-1
d_call: TRBD2
j_call: TRBJ2-7
cdr3_nt: TGCAGTGCTAGAGATAGCGGGACCTACGAGCAGTACTTC
cdr3_aa: CSARDSGTYEQYF

clone_size: few
v_call: TRBV9
d_call: TRBD2
j_call: TRBJ2-3
cdr3_nt: TGTGCCAGCAGCGCGACTAGCGACACAGATACGCAGTATTTT
cdr3_aa: CASSATSDTDTQYF

clone_size: -
v_call: TRBV12-3/TRBV12-4
d_call: TRBD1
j_call: TRBJ2-7
cdr3_nt: TGTGCCAGCAGTTCAGCGGGACAGGGGATCTACGAGCAGTACTTC
cdr3_aa: CASSSAGQGIYEQYF

clone_size: many
v_call: TRBV11-3
d_call: TRBD2
j_call: TRBJ2-3
cdr3_nt: TGTGCCAGCAGCTCCGGGACTAGCGGGAGGACAGATACGCAGTATTTT
cdr3_aa: CASSSGTSGRTDTQYF

clone_size: few
v_call: TRBV20-1
d_call: -
j_call: TRBJ2-7
cdr3_nt: TGCAGTGCCCCGTTCGTCGGGGGCCGCGAGCAGTACTTC
cdr3_aa: CSAPFVGGREQYF

clone_size: many
v_call: TRBV28
d_call: -
j_call: TRBJ2-5
cdr3_nt: TGTGCCAGCAGTCTATACAGGGGAGGAGAGACCCAGTACTTC
cdr3_aa: CASSLYRGGETQYF

clone_size: few
v_call: TRBV5-1
d_call: TRBD1
j_call: TRBJ1-1
cdr3_nt: TGCGCCAGCAGCCGAGGACAGGGGCGGGAGAATACTGAAGCTTTCTTT
cdr3_aa: CASSRGQGRENTEAFF

clone_size: few
v_call: TRBV3-1
d_call: -
j_call: TRBJ1-5
cdr3_nt: TGTGCCAGCAGCCAAACTGGTCAGCCCCAGCATTTT
cdr3_aa: CASSQTGQPQHF

clone_size: -
v_call: TRBV14
d_call: -
j_call: TRBJ2-7
cdr3_nt: TGTGCCAGCAGCCAAGATATGCGGATGCCTTACTACGAGCAGTACTTC
cdr3_aa: CASSQDMRMPYYEQYF

clone_size: many
v_call: TRBV29-1
d_call: -
j_call: TRBJ2-7
cdr3_nt: TGCAGCGTTGCCCCTAGCGCCTCTTACGAGCAGTACTTC
cdr3_aa: CSVAPSASYEQYF

clone_size: many
v_call: TRBV20-1
d_call: -
j_call: TRBJ2-7
cdr3_nt: TGCAGTGCTCCCGGACAGAATACTTACGAGCAGTACTTC
cdr3_aa: CSAPGQNTYEQYF

clone_size: many
v_call: TRBV18
d_call: -
j_call: TRBJ1-1
cdr3_nt: TGTGCCAGCTCTGTGGACAGAAACACTGAAGCTTTCTTT
cdr3_aa: CASSVDRNTEAFF

clone_size: many
v_call: TRBV7-3
d_call: -
j_call: TRBJ1-1
cdr3_nt: TGTGCCAGCAGCTTATACAGGGTTTGGGACATGAACACTGAAGCTTTCTTT
cdr3_aa: CASSLYRVWDMNTEAFF

clone_size: many
v_call: TRBV5-6
d_call: -
j_call: TRBJ2-1
cdr3_nt: TGTGCCAGCAGCTCCTGGACTCAGGGTGAGCAGTTCTTC
cdr3_aa: CASSSWTQGEQFF

clone_size: -
v_call: TRBV12-3/TRBV12-4
d_call: TRBD1
j_call: TRBJ1-2
cdr3_nt: TGTGCCAGCAGTTTACACAGGGGCACATATGGCTACACCTTC
cdr3_aa: CASSLHRGTYGYTF

clone_size: many
v_call: TRBV12-3/TRBV12-4
d_call: -
j_call: TRBJ2-7
cdr3_nt: TGTGCCAGCAGTTCCTCCCGAGGAGAGGGAGGGGGGTCCTACGAGCAGTACTTC
cdr3_aa: CASSSSRGEGGGSYEQYF

clone_size: -
v_call: TRBV7-2
d_call: -
j_call: TRBJ1-1
cdr3_nt: TGTGCCAGCAGCTTAGGGTACACTGAAGCTTTCTTT
cdr3_aa: CASSLGYTEAFF

clone_size: -
v_call: TRBV7-3
d_call: TRBD2
j_call: TRBJ2-1
cdr3_nt: TGTGCCAGCAGCTCCACCCCCGCGGGAGGGGGCAATGAGCAGTTCTTC
cdr3_aa: CASSSTPAGGGNEQFF

clone_size: -
v_call: TRBV28
d_call: -
j_call: TRBJ2-7
cdr3_nt: TGTGCCAGCAGTCCCCCGAGACAGTCCTACGAGCAGTACTTC
cdr3_aa: CASSPPRQSYEQYF

clone_size: few
v_call: TRBV12-3/TRBV12-4
d_call: -
j_call: TRBJ1-5
cdr3_nt: TGTGCCAGCAGGTGGGACGGCAATCAGCCCCAGCATTTT
cdr3_aa: CASRWDGNQPQHF

clone_size: many
v_call: TRBV5-4
d_call: -
j_call: TRBJ2-1
cdr3_nt: TGTGCCAGCAGCTTGGGGGGTCGACAGGACCTCGGTGATGAGCAGTTCTTC
cdr3_aa: CASSLGGRQDLGDEQFF

clone_size: many
v_call: TRBV29-1
d_call: -
j_call: TRBJ2-3
cdr3_nt: TGCAGCGTGACTCAGGCCATCACAGATACGCAGTATTTT
cdr3_aa: CSVTQAITDTQYF

clone_size: many
v_call: TRBV7-6
d_call: TRBD1
j_call: TRBJ2-1
cdr3_nt: TGTGCCAGCAGCCCATACCGGGACAGGGGCCTCAATGAGCAGTTCTTC
cdr3_aa: CASSPYRDRGLNEQFF

clone_size: few
v_call: TRBV15
d_call: -
j_call: TRBJ2-2
cdr3_nt: TGTGCCACCAGCTATAGCGCGAACACCGGGGAGCTGTTTTTT
cdr3_aa: CATSYSANTGELFF

clone_size: few
v_call: TRBV13
d_call: -
j_call: TRBJ2-1
cdr3_nt: TGTGCCAGCAGCTTACAACTAGGGGATTACAATGAGCAGTTCTTC
cdr3_aa: CASSLQLGDYNEQFF

clone_size: many
v_call: TRBV14
d_call: -
j_call: TRBJ1-3
cdr3_nt: TGTGCCAGCAGCCGGAGCTCTGGAAACACCATATATTTT
cdr3_aa: CASSRSSGNTIYF

clone_size: many
v_call: TRBV29-1
d_call: -
j_call: TRBJ2-5
cdr3_nt: TGCAGCGTTGTGAGGCAGGGGCTTCAAGAGACCCAGTACTTC
cdr3_aa: CSVVRQGLQETQYF